A selection of T cell receptor beta chains follows, all from one sample in a study of chemoradiotherapy in HPV16-positive cancers. Produced via immunoSEQ multiplex PCR; TCRdb's table is partial and in-frame only. The sample contains tens of thousands of clones, about nine tenths of which appear only once. The sample consisted of blood, taken from a patient who underwent chemoradiotherapy. The receptor source for this set is a human donor with HPV-associated anogenital cancer. Each CDR3 is given with its conserved first and last residue. D genes are given only for firm matches. Expanded clones get a size class; other rows say once, few or many, or leave the size out.

>TRBV7-2|.|TRBD2|TRBJ2-2
TGTGCCAGCAGCCCCCGGACTAGCGGGAGTAGCACCGGGGAGCTGTTTTTT
CASSPRTSGSSTGELFF
>TRBV9|.|TRBD2|TRBJ2-3
TGTGCCAGCAGCGTCCCGACTAGCGGGGGCACAGATACGCAGTATTTT
CASSVPTSGGTDTQYF
>TRBV29-1|.|.|TRBJ2-7
TGCAGCGTTGAAATAGGGGGACGGAGGTACGAGCAGTACTTC
CSVEIGGRRYEQYF
>TRBV29-1|.|.|TRBJ2-1
TGCAGCGGACGACGGACAGAGAATGAGCAGTTCTTC
CSGRRTENEQFF
>TRBV6-5|.|.|TRBJ1-1
TGTGCCAGCAACCCACCGGGGAACACTGAAGCTTTCTTT
CASNPPGNTEAFF
>TRBV7-2|.|.|TRBJ1-2
TGTGCCAGCAGCCCCGACAGGAACTATGGCTACACCTTC
CASSPDRNYGYTF
>TRBV7-2|.|.|TRBJ1-5
TGTGCCAGCAGCTTAGAACACAATCAGCCCCAGCATTTT
CASSLEHNQPQHF
>TRBV30|.|.|TRBJ1-4
TGTGCCTGGAGTTTTAAGGCTTTACTTCGGATCTGGGAAAAACTGTTTTTT
CAWSFKALLRIWEKLFF
>TRBV7-2|.|.|TRBJ1-1
TGTGCCAGCAGCTTGGGAAACGGGGGCCCCTTCGCTGAAGCTTTCTTT
CASSLGNGGPFAEAFF
>TRBV7-2|.|.|TRBJ2-3
TGTGCCAGCAGCTTAGGGGGCGGGGTCCTCACAGATACGCAGTATTTT
CASSLGGGVLTDTQYF
>TRBV28|.|TRBD1|TRBJ1-5
TGTGCCAGCAGTGCCATTACGACAGGGGGTTCACTCAATCAGCCCCAGCATTTT
CASSAITTGGSLNQPQHF
>TRBV5-1|.|TRBD2|TRBJ2-1
TGCGCCAGCAGCTTGGAGACTAGCGTCTACCTTGAGCAGTTCTTC
CASSLETSVYLEQFF
>TRBV7-2|.|TRBD2|TRBJ2-5
TGTGCCAGCAGCGAAACGGCTGGGGAGGGTCAAGAGACCCAGTACTTC
CASSETAGEGQETQYF
>TRBV15|.|.|TRBJ1-2
TGTGCCACCGGCAGATATCAACAGGGATATGGCTACACCTTC
CATGRYQQGYGYTF
>TRBV13|.|.|TRBJ1-4
TGTGCCAGCAGCTTAGGGGGTCATGGTAATGAAAAACTGTTTTTT
CASSLGGHGNEKLFF
>TRBV7-9|.|.|TRBJ1-4
TGTGCCAGCAGCTTAACAACAGGCGAAAAACTGTTTTTT
CASSLTTGEKLFF
>TRBV9|.|.|TRBJ2-3
TGTGCCAGCAGCCTCTCAACGGGGGTCACAGATACGCAGTATTTT
CASSLSTGVTDTQYF
>TRBV9|.|TRBD2|TRBJ2-3
TGTGCCAGCAGCGTAGGGGGGGGGAGAGGAGATACGCAGTATTTT
CASSVGGGRGDTQYF
>TRBV15|.|.|TRBJ1-6
TGTGCCACCAGCAGAGATGTGGGACCCTCCAATTCACCCCTCCACTTT
CATSRDVGPSNSPLHF
>TRBV9|once|.|TRBJ1-2
TGTGCCAGCAGCGTAGGTCCGGTTAGCTATGGCTACACCTTC
CASSVGPVSYGYTF
>TRBV2|once|.|TRBJ2-7
TGTGCCAGCAGGGGGACGTTCTACGAGCAGTACTTC
CASRGTFYEQYF
>TRBV5-1|.|TRBD2|TRBJ2-5
TGCGCCAGCAGCACCACTTCCGGGACTAGAGAGACCCAGTACTTC
CASSTTSGTRETQYF
>TRBV4-2|.|.|TRBJ2-7
TGTGCCAGCAGCCAGGGGAATGGCTACGAGCAGTACTTC
CASSQGNGYEQYF
>TRBV7-8|.|.|TRBJ2-6
TGTGCCAGCAGCTCTCTCGGTGCAGGGGCCAACGTCCTGACTTTC
CASSSLGAGANVLTF
>TRBV19|.|.|TRBJ2-3
TGTGCCAGTAGGTACTCTAGCACAGATACGCAGTATTTT
CASRYSSTDTQYF
>TRBV9|once|.|TRBJ1-5
TGTGCCAGCAGCGTAGCTTGGGAGCCCCAGCATTTT
CASSVAWEPQHF
>TRBV5-6|.|TRBD1|TRBJ1-2
TGTGCCAGCAGCTTGTGGACAGGCTTTAACTATGGCTACACCTTC
CASSLWTGFNYGYTF
>TRBV6-5|.|.|TRBJ1-3
TGTGCCAGCAGACCCGGTACCTCTGGAAACACCATATATTTT
CASRPGTSGNTIYF
>TRBV28|.|TRBD2|TRBJ2-5
TGTGCCAGCAGTTTAGCGGGAGGGCCGGTGGAGACCCAGTACTTC
CASSLAGGPVETQYF
>TRBV21-1|.|.|TRBJ1-1
TGTGCCAGCAGCAAGGGGCGTCAGGGTCCCCCTGAAGCTTTCTTT
CASSKGRQGPPEAFF
>TRBV18|.|TRBD1|TRBJ1-3
TGTGCCAGCTCCGCGGACAGGGCAGGAAACACCATATATTTT
CASSADRAGNTIYF
>TRBV5-1|.|TRBD1|TRBJ1-1
TGCGCCAGCACATATTTCGGACAGGCAAGGGACACTGAAGCTTTCTTT
CASTYFGQARDTEAFF
>TRBV14|.|.|TRBJ1-4
TGTGCCAGCAGCCAAAGGGGGGGCAGTGAAAAACTGTTTTTT
CASSQRGGSEKLFF
>TRBV18|.|.|TRBJ2-5
TGTGCCAGCTCACCGTACCAAGAGACCCAGTACTTC
CASSPYQETQYF
>TRBV6-5|.|TRBD1|TRBJ1-6
TGTGCCAGCAGTTACGGGCAGGGGGTAGAATCACCCCTCCACTTT
CASSYGQGVESPLHF
>TRBV11-2|once|.|TRBJ1-5
TGTGCCAGCAGCTCTTACCCGCTACAAACAGGGTTCAATCAGCCCCAGCATTTT
CASSSYPLQTGFNQPQHF
>TRBV27|.|TRBD2|TRBJ2-1
TGTGCCAGCAGTTTATCGTCTAGCGGGAGAAATGAGCAGTTCTTC
CASSLSSSGRNEQFF
>TRBV7-2|.|TRBD1|TRBJ2-5
TGTGCCAGCAGCCCCGGGGACAGGGGATCACAAGAGACCCAGTACTTC
CASSPGDRGSQETQYF
>TRBV7-6|.|.|TRBJ2-2
TGTGCCAGCAGCGTGGACATGCTAGGTACCGGGGAGCTGTTTTTT
CASSVDMLGTGELFF
>TRBV28|.|.|TRBJ1-4
TGTGCCAGCAGTTTAGGCCGTTGGGGGGGCCCAAATGAAAAACTGTTTTTT
CASSLGRWGGPNEKLFF
>TRBV6-5|.|TRBD2|TRBJ2-2
TGTGCCAGCAGTTACCTCGGGAGGGCGAGCACCGGGGAGCTGTTTTTT
CASSYLGRASTGELFF
>TRBV7-9|.|.|TRBJ2-1
TGTGCCAGCAGCTTAGGGGGTACGGTAGATGAGCAGTTCTTC
CASSLGGTVDEQFF
>TRBV6-5|.|.|TRBJ1-6
TGTGCCAGCAGTTTTTCCGGGTATAATTCACCCCTCCACTTT
CASSFSGYNSPLHF
>TRBV11-3|.|TRBD2|TRBJ2-7
TGTGCCAGCAGCGCGATAAAGGGACTAGCGGGAGTCCACGAGCAGTACTTC
CASSAIKGLAGVHEQYF
>TRBV5-1|.|.|TRBJ1-2
TGCGCCAGCAGCTTCTTCGGGAATGAAAACTATGGCTACACCTTC
CASSFFGNENYGYTF